This entry describes one T cell receptor (beta chain). Its antigen is still unknown. 60 Vbeta and 13 Jbeta primers were used in PCR. TCRdb's table, derived via immunoSEQ multiplex PCR, lists solely in-frame clones and lacks some. Of some 140,000 clones listed, 70% to 80% were seen once; the top ten hold 1.8%. This entry comes from a study of cytomegalovirus exposure and HLA in healthy donors. Notes on the study in general: Analyzed later, association rates of TCRs varied across HLA loci, with DRB1 most and HLA-C fewest.

Germline V gene sequence: CDR1 MNHEY, CDR2 SVGAGI. The CDR3 is made up of 15 amino acids. V lost 6 bases and J lost 6; bases outside the gene matches: 12. The receptor was isolated from a female donor in good health and CMV-seropositive. The chain couples TRBV6-5 to TRBJ2-7, with TRBD1 matching over 9 bases. Material for sequencing was PBMCs. CDR3 residues: CASRMPGQGVLEQYF. The CDR3 coding sequence is TGTGCCAGCAGGATGCCGGGACAGGGTGTCCTCGAGCAGTACTTC.